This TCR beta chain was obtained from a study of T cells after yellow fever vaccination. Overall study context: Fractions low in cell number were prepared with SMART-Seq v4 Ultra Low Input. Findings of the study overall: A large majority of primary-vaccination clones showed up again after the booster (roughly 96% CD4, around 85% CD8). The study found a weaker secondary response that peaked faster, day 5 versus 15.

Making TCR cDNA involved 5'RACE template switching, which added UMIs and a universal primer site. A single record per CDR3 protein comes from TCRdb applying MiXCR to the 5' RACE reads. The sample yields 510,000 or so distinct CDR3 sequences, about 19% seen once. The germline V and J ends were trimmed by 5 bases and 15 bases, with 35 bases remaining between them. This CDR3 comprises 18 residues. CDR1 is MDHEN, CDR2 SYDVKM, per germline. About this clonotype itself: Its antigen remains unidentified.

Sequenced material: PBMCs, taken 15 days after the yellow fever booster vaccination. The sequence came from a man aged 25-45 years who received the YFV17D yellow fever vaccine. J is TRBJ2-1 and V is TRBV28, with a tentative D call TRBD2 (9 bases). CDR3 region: CASSKTGEERLAAARGFF. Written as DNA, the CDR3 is TGTGCCAGCAGTAAGACAGGGGAAGAGAGACTAGCGGCCGCCAGAGGGTTCTTC.